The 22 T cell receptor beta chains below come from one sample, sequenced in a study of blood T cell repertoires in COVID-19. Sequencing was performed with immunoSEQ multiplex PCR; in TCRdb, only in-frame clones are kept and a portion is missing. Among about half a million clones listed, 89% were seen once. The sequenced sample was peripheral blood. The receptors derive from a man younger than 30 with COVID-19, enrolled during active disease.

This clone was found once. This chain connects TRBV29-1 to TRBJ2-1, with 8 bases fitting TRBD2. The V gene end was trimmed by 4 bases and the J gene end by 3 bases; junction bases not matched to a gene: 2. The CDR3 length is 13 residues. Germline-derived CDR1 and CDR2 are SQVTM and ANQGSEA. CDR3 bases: TGCAGCGTTGCTACTAGCGGCTACAATGAGCAGTTCTTC. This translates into CSVATSGYNEQFF.

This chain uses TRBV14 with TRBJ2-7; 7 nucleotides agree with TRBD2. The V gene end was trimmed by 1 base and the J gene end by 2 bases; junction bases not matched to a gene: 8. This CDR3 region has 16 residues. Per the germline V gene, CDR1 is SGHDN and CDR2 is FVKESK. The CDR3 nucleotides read TGTGCCAGCAGCCAAGCCCCCCGTGGGAGGGCCTACGAGCAGTACTTC. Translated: CASSQAPRGRAYEQYF.

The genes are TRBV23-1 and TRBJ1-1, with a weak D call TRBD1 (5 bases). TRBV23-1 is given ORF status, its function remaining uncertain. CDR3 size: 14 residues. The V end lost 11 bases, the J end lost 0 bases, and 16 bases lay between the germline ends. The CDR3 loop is CAGGDKGVNTEAFF. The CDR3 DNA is TGCGCCGGGGGGGATAAGGGCGTGAACACTGAAGCTTTCTTT.

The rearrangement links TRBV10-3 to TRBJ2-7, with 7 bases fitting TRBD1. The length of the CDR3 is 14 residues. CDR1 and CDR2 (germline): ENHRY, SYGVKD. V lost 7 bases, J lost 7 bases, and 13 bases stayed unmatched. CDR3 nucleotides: TGTGCCATCATGGGACAGCCATCCTACGAAGAGCAGTACTTC. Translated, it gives CAIMGQPSYEEQYF.

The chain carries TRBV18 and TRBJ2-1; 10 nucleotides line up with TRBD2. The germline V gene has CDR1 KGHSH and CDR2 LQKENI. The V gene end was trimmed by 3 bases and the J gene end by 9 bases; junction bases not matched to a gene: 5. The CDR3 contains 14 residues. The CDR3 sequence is CASSPASGSTEQFF. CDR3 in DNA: TGTGCCAGCTCACCGGCTAGCGGGAGTACTGAGCAGTTCTTC.

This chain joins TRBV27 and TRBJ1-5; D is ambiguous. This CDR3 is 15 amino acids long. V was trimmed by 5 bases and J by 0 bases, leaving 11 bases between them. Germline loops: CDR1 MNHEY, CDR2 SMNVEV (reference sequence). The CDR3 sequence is CASSKARDSNQPQHF. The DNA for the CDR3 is TGTGCCAGCAGTAAGGCTCGGGATAGCAATCAGCCCCAGCATTTT.

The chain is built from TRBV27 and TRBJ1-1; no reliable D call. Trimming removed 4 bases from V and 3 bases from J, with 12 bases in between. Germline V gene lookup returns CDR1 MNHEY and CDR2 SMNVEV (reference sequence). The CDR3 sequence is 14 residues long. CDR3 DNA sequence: TGTGCCAGCAGTTCGAACAATTTACACACTGAAGCTTTCTTT. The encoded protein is CASSSNNLHTEAFF.

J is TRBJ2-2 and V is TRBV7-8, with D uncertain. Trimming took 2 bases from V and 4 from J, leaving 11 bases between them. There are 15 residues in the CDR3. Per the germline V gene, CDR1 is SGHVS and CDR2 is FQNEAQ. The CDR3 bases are TGTGCCAGCAGCTTACCGAGCGTGGGCACCGGGGAGCTGTTTTTT. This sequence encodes CASSLPSVGTGELFF.

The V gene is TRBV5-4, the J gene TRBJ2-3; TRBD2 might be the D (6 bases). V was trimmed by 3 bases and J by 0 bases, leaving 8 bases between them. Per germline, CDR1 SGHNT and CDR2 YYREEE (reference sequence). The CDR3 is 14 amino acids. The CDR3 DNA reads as TGTGCCAGCAGCTATCGGGGGAGCACAGATACGCAGTATTTT. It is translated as CASSYRGSTDTQYF.

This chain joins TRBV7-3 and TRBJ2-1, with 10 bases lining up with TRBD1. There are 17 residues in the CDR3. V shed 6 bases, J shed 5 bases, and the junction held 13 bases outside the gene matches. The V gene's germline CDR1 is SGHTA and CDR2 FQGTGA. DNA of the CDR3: TGTGCCAGCAGTTTCCCCTCGGGACAGGGGTTTCACAATGAGCAGTTCTTC. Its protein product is CASSFPSGQGFHNEQFF.

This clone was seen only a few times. The CDR3 coding sequence is TGTGCCATCAGTGAGCCGACAGGGACTTACGAGCAGTACTTC. Its protein is CAISEPTGTYEQYF. The gene calls are TRBV10-3 and TRBJ2-7; possible D gene TRBD1, 7 bases. The CDR3 consists of 14 residues. The germline V gene encodes CDR1 ENHRY and CDR2 SYGVKD. Trimming left V 2 bases short and J 4 bases short, with 12 bases between.

The CDR3 is CASSTTTGFYEQYF. CDR3 sequence (DNA): TGTGCCAGCTCAACGACGACAGGTTTCTACGAGCAGTACTTC. The V and J genes are TRBV18 and TRBJ2-7; possible D gene TRBD1, 6 bases. V was cut by 5 bases and J by 3 bases, with 14 bases left in between. From germline, CDR1 is KGHSH and CDR2 LQKENI. This CDR3 region has 14 residues.

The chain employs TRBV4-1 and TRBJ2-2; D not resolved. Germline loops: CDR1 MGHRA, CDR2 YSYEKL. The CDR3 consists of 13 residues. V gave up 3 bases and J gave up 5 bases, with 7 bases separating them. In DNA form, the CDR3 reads TGCGCCAGCAGCCACTCGCGGACCGGGGAGCTGTTTTTT. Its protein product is CASSHSRTGELFF.

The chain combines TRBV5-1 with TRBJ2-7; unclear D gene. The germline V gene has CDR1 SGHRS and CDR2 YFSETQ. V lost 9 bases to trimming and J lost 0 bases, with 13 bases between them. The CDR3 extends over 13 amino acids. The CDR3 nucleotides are TGCGCCATACCGATACAAACCTCCTACGAGCAGTACTTC. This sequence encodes CAIPIQTSYEQYF.

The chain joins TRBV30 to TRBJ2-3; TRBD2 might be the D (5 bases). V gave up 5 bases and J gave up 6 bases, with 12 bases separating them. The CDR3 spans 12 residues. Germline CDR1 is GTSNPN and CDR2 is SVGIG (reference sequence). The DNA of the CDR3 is TGTGCCTGGGCAAGGTTAGCGGATACGCAGTATTTT. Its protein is CAWARLADTQYF. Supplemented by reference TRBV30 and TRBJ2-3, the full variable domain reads SQTIHQWPATLVQPVGSPLSLECTVEGTSNPNLYWYRQAAGRGLQLLFYSVGIGQISSEVPQNLSASRPQDRQFILSSKKLLLSDSGFYLCAWARLADTQYFGPGTRLTVL.

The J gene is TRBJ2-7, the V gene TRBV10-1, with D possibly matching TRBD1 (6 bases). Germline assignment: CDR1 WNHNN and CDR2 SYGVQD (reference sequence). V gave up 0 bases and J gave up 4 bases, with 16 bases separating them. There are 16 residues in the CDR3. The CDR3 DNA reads TGCGCCAGCAGTGAGTCCAGGGGCCGGGTTGTGTACGAGCAGTACTTC. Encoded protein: CASSESRGRVVYEQYF.

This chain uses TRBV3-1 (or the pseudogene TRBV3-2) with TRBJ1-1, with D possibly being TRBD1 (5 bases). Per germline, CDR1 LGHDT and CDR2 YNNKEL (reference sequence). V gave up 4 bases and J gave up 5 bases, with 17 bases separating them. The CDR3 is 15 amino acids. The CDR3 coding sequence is TGTGCCAGCAGCCTTCTCCGGGGGGAGATGACTGAAGCTTTCTTT. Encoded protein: CASSLLRGEMTEAFF.

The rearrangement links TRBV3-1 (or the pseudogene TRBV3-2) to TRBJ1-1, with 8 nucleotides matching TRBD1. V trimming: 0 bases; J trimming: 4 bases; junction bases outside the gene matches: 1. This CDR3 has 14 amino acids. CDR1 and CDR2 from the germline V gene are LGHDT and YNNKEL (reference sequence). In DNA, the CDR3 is TGTGCCAGCAGCCAAGAAACAGGGGGCACTGAAGCTTTCTTT. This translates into CASSQETGGTEAFF.

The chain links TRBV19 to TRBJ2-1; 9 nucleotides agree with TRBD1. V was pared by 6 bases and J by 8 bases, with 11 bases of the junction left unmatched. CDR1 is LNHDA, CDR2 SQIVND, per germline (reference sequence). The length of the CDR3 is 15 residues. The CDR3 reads CASSPPRDRAHEQFF. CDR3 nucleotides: TGTGCCAGTAGCCCCCCCCGGGACAGGGCCCATGAGCAGTTCTTC.

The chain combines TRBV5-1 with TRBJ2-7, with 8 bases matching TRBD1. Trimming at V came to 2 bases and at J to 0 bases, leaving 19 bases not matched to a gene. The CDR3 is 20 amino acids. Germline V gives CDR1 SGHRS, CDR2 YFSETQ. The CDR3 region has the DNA TGCGCCAGCAGCTTTTTTCCCCGGACAGGGCTTTTCTTGTTCTCCTACGAGCAGTACTTC. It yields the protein CASSFFPRTGLFLFSYEQYF. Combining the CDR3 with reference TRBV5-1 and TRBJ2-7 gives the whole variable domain KAGVTQTPRYLIKTRGQQVTLSCSPISGHRSVSWYQQTPGQGLQFLFEYFSETQRNKGNFPGRFSGRQFSNSRSEMNVSTLELGDSALYLCASSFFPRTGLFLFSYEQYFGPGTRLTVT.

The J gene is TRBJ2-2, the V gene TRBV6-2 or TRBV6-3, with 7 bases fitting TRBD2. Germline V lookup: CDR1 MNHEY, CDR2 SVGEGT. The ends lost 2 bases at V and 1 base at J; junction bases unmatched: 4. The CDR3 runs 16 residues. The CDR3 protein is CASSYGWTRNTGELFF. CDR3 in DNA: TGTGCCAGCAGTTACGGTTGGACTAGGAACACCGGGGAGCTGTTTTTT.

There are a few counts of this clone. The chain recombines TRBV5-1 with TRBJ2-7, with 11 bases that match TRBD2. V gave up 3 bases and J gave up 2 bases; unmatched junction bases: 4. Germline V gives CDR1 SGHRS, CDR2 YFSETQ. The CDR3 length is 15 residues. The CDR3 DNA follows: TGCGCCAGCAGCTCTACTAGCGGGGGACCCTACGAGCAGTACTTC. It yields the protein CASSSTSGGPYEQYF.